The sample holds a few counts of the clone carrying this T cell receptor beta chain. What it binds is unknown. J lost 5 bases, V lost 4 bases, and 11 bases had no gene match. Germline-derived CDR1 and CDR2 are SGHRS and YFSETQ. This CDR3 has 15 amino acids. This entry is derived from a study of CD8 T cells in Susac syndrome. Study conclusions and caveats: In total CD8+ repertoires, approximately 17 Susac-specific public clones were found, and five in CD8+ TEMRA repertoires.

With random hexamers, 0.5 to 1 ug RNA was reverse transcribed. Amplification of TCR beta CDR3 spanned 54 Vbeta and 13 Jbeta via immunoSEQ multiplex PCR. MiXCR, applied by TCRdb to the immunoSEQ multiplex PCR reads, yields one record per CDR3 protein. Of some 110,000 distinct CDR3 sequences listed, roughly 95% were seen once; the top ten hold 0.4% to 0.5%. All included Susac syndrome patients satisfied recently defined diagnostic criteria for definite or probable disease. The V and J genes are TRBV5-1 and TRBJ2-5; 7 bases map to TRBD1. The sequenced sample consisted of CD8+ T cells from PBMCs. This receptor was identified in a human donor with Susac syndrome. CDR3 nucleotides: TGCGCCAGCAGCCTTACAAGACAGGGAAGCGAGACCCAGTACTTC. It encodes CASSLTRQGSETQYF.